Following are 7 T cell receptor beta chains from one sample sequenced in a study of shared clonotypes between healthy human individuals. This table comes from immunoSEQ multiplex PCR, and its TCRdb copy is limited to in-frame clones, with some not included. This table has roughly 680,000 clones, roughly 72% appearing once. Sequencing was carried out using memory CD4+ T cells sorted from blood. As for subset: CD45RA-negative fraction. The receptors here all came from a woman aged 30 to 39 in good health.

CDR3 DNA: TGTGCCAGCAGTTACTCTACACGGACACCCGGGGAGCTGTTTTTT. Its translation is CASSYSTRTPGELFF. This chain connects TRBV6-6 to TRBJ2-2, with D perhaps TRBD1 (5 bases). V was pared by 0 bases and J by 6 bases, with 11 bases between. Germline assignment: CDR1 MNHNY and CDR2 SVGAGI (reference sequence). The CDR3 sequence is 15 residues long.

Of note for this clone: Distinct nucleotide sequences in the sample also encode this CDR3. CDR3 nucleotides: TGTGCCAGCAGCTTAGGAGCGTTGAGCTCCTACAATGAGCAGTTCTTC. This gives the protein CASSLGALSSYNEQFF. The gene calls are TRBV11-2 and TRBJ2-1; D uncertain. V lost 1 base and J 0 bases, leaving 10 bases between the germline ends. Germline-derived CDR1 and CDR2 are SGHAT and FQNNGV. CDR3 length: 16 amino acids.

J is TRBJ2-3 and V is TRBV27, with D perhaps given as TRBD1 or TRBD2 (5 bases each). Germline V gene sequence: CDR1 MNHEY, CDR2 SMNVEV (reference sequence). The CDR3 has 17 amino acids. V was cut by 5 bases and J by 1 base, with 19 bases left in between. The CDR3 nucleotides are TGTGCCAGCAGTCCATACGGGACGATTCAGGGCACAGATACGCAGTATTTT. It is translated as CASSPYGTIQGTDTQYF.

The J gene is TRBJ1-1, the V gene TRBV29-1; D call uncertain. This CDR3 is built from 13 residues. In germline, CDR1 is SQVTM, CDR2 ANQGSEA. Deletions cut 6 bases from V and 7 bases from J, with 18 bases between. The CDR3 loop is CSVKGWIWDEAFF. In DNA, the CDR3 is TGCAGCGTGAAGGGTTGGATTTGGGATGAAGCTTTCTTT.

CDR3 coding DNA: TGCGCCAGCAGCTTGGGCGGGAGTAGTTTATTGACGGAGACCCAGTACTTC. As protein: CASSLGGSSLLTETQYF. This chain links TRBV5-1 with TRBJ2-5, with TRBD2 matching 7 bases. Germline V gives CDR1 SGHRS, CDR2 YFSETQ. CDR3 length: 17 residues. The trim removed 0 bases at V and 5 bases at J, leaving 13 bases unmatched.

The CDR3 coding sequence is TGTGCCAGCAGCCGTATGTCGGGACAGGGATACACTGAAGCTTTCTTT. Translated, it gives CASSRMSGQGYTEAFF. The chain joins TRBV14 to TRBJ1-1; 9 nucleotides match TRBD1. The CDR3 has 16 residues. V was clipped by 4 bases and J by 3 bases; unmatched bases: 9. The V gene's germline CDR1 is SGHDN and CDR2 FVKESK.

The chain joins TRBV7-8 to TRBJ2-3; D could derive from TRBD1 or TRBD2 (5 bases each). This CDR3 has 16 amino acids. CDR1 is SGHVS, CDR2 FQNEAQ, per germline. Trimming took 5 bases from V and 8 from J, leaving 23 bases between them. The CDR3 coding sequence is TGTGCCAGCAGCCCCCAACGGGGCCTACTCAGAATTACGCAGTATTTT. Its protein product is CASSPQRGLLRITQYF.